This TCR beta chain was captured by sequencing in a study of Ad26.COV2.S vaccination and SARS-CoV-2 variants. Germline values: CDR1 KGHSH, CDR2 LQKENI. This CDR3 is built from 17 residues. V trimming: 3 bases; J trimming: 2 bases; junction bases outside the gene matches: 9. TCRdb's table, derived via immunoSEQ multiplex PCR, lists solely in-frame clones and lacks some. Of fewer than 900,000 clones listed, roughly 90% were seen once; the top ten hold about 1.5%. Treatment noted: some 20 received Ad26.COV2.S at low or high dose, single or two shots; about five received placebo; per-sample allocation not given. Sampling happened 63 days after the first vaccine or placebo injection. SARS-CoV-2 spike from the Wuhan strain was encoded by the vaccine, an Ad26 vector.

The chain joins TRBV18 to TRBJ2-3, with 9 nucleotides matching TRBD2. Sample: peripheral blood, taken in a trial of Ad26.COV2.S vaccine versus placebo. The origin of this receptor is a person aged 18-65 years who received the Ad26.COV2.S COVID-19 vaccine or a placebo. This chain's CDR3 is CASSPDSSGTNTDTQYF. The CDR3 DNA follows: TGTGCCAGCTCACCCGACTCTAGCGGGACCAACACAGATACGCAGTATTTT.